This entry lists 3 T cell receptor beta chains sequenced from one sample in a study of blood T cells in healthy people across ages. A second PCR, run for about 7 to 11 cycles, used a sample-barcoded 5' primer plus a J-beta primer mix. TCRdb called the 5' RACE reads again in MiXCR, with one record for every CDR3 protein. The sample holds over 700,000 distinct CDR3 sequences; 20% to 25% are singletons and the top ten take 9.4%. The same sample was also studied in work on T cells of mothers and their children.

The material sequenced was blood. The receptors were sampled from a boy younger than 18 in good health.

This clonotype was seen more than once but under ten times. This rearrangement joins TRBV11-3 to TRBJ2-1; D may be TRBD1 (6 bases). Germline assignment: CDR1 SGHNT and CDR2 YENEEA. The CDR3 has 14 residues. Trimming pared 2 bases from V and 7 bases from J, leaving 12 bases between. This CDR3 is CASSLSQGWNEQFF. In nucleotides, the CDR3 is TGTGCCAGCAGCTTATCTCAGGGGTGGAATGAGCAGTTCTTC.

The chain links TRBV7-9 to TRBJ1-1; D not certain. The CDR3 is made up of 12 amino acids. Trimming cost V 5 bases and J 7 bases, with 11 bases left between them. From germline, CDR1 is SEHNR and CDR2 FQNEAQ (reference sequence). CDR3: CASSLRQDEAFF. The CDR3, as DNA: TGTGCCAGCAGCCTAAGGCAGGATGAAGCTTTCTTT.

V is TRBV5-4 and J is TRBJ2-5; possible D gene TRBD2, 6 bases. With 4 bases removed from V and 4 bases from J, the gap between germline ends came to 17 bases. The CDR3 contains 15 residues. Germline CDR1 reads SGHNT; CDR2 reads YYREEE (reference sequence). CDR3 region: CASSPGTPAGETQYF. As DNA, the CDR3 is TGTGCCAGCAGCCCCGGGACTCCGGCAGGAGAGACCCAGTACTTC.